Each of the 32 T cell receptor beta chains below was sequenced from the same sample in a study of T cell clusters in autoimmune cytopenias. Multiplex touch-down PCR amplified TRB using TRB-A and TRB-B pools in one tube. With the multiplex PCR reads reprocessed, TCRdb shows one record per CDR3 protein and no DNA. Its clone listing holds roughly 11,000 distinct CDR3 sequences. Roughly 38,000 genome equivalents of blood DNA were amplified for TRB. This sample also appeared in a second study, on T cell repertoires in aging, cancer and after chemotherapy.

The sequenced material came from peripheral blood. Receptors originate from a human donor in good health.

According to its frequency, this clonotype is medium-sized (0.01 to 0.1%). The genes are TRBV19 and TRBJ2-1; TCRdb's D call of TRBD1 is untestable without DNA. CDR1 and CDR2 from the germline V gene are LNHDA and SQIVND (reference sequence). The CDR3 consists of 15 residues. CDR3 region: CASSTQGVSYNEQFF.

This chain's CDR3 is CASSFIAGMSNEQFF. The chain has TRBV5-4 and TRBJ2-1; TCRdb proposes TRBD2, but this gene call is untestable without DNA. This CDR3 is 15 amino acids long. Germline V gene lookup returns CDR1 SGHNT and CDR2 YYREEE (reference sequence).

This clonotype is called medium-sized based on its frequency. The chain carries TRBV5-4 and TRBJ2-2; TCRdb's assignment of TRBD1 cannot be checked, as there is no DNA. The CDR3 length is 16 residues. Germline CDR1 reads SGHNT; CDR2 reads YYREEE (reference sequence). The CDR3 protein is CASRSNQGARTGELFF. The whole variable domain, filled in from reference TRBV5-4 and TRBJ2-2, reads ETGVTQSPTHLIKTRGQQVTLRCSSQSGHNTVSWYQQALGQGPQFIFQYYREEENGRGNFPPRFSGLQFPNYSSELNVNALELDDSALYLCASRSNQGARTGELFFGEGSRLTVL.

According to its frequency, this clonotype is medium-sized. The chain recombines TRBV18 with TRBJ2-2. This CDR3 is built from 12 residues. Germline CDR1 and CDR2: KGHSH and LQKENI. This CDR3 is CASSPRTGELFF.

The chain recombines TRBV6-1 with TRBJ1-3. Looked up from germline, CDR1 is MNHNS and CDR2 is SASEGT. The CDR3 contains 13 residues. The CDR3 here is CASREGSGNTIYF.

The chain combines TRBV18 with TRBJ2-2; lacking DNA, the TRBD2 call made by TCRdb goes unchecked. The CDR3 has 16 residues. Germline-derived CDR1 and CDR2 are KGHSH and LQKENI. CDR3 in amino acids: CASSPTRGTMPGELFF.

Frequency places this clonotype as medium-sized. This sequence joins TRBV29-1 and TRBJ1-1. CDR1 SQVTM and CDR2 ANQGSEA come from the germline V gene. The CDR3 sequence is 11 residues long. The CDR3 sequence: CSVGQNTEAFF.

This chain uses TRBV5-5 with TRBJ1-5. This CDR3 is built from 16 residues. CDR1 and CDR2 (germline): SGHKS, YYEKEE (reference sequence). The chain's CDR3 is CASSLEWGYSNQPQHF.

This chain's CDR3 is CASNPGGVVTDTQYF. The chain links TRBV27 to TRBJ2-3; without DNA, the TCRdb call of TRBD1 cannot be checked. The CDR3 length is 15 residues. Germline lookup yields CDR1 MNHEY and CDR2 SMNVEV (reference sequence).

The J gene is TRBJ2-5, the V gene TRBV5-1; checking the TCRdb D call of TRBD1 is not possible without DNA. Germline CDR1 SGHRS, CDR2 YFSETQ. This CDR3 has 16 amino acids. The CDR3: CASRPTWSGGEETQYF.

This chain uses TRBV5-4 with TRBJ1-1; TCRdb selects TRBD1, and the lack of DNA leaves this call unchecked. CDR1 is SGHNT, CDR2 YYREEE, per germline (reference sequence). There are 14 residues in the CDR3. The CDR3 here is CASSFGGLNTEAFF.

The chain joins TRBV5-1 to TRBJ2-1; TCRdb gives TRBD2 as the D gene, but with no DNA this cannot be confirmed. CDR3 length: 16 residues. CDR1 SGHRS and CDR2 YFSETQ come from the germline V gene. The CDR3 loop is CASSLSSGGGYNEQFF.

The chain uses TRBV6-5 and TRBJ2-5; TCRdb's D call, TRBD1, is unchecked because there is no DNA. The CDR3 has 15 amino acids. The V gene's germline CDR1 is MNHEY and CDR2 SVGAGI. The CDR3 loop reads CASSIAGTGGGTQYF.

The chain links TRBV5-5 to TRBJ2-7; TCRdb gives TRBD1 as the D gene, but with no DNA this cannot be confirmed. This CDR3 is 17 amino acids long. Germline-derived CDR1 and CDR2 are SGHKS and YYEKEE (reference sequence). The CDR3 spells CASSLIGLSRTSYEQYF.

This clonotype registers medium-sized by frequency. The chain carries TRBV18 and TRBJ2-5; TCRdb returns TRBD2, unconfirmable since there is no DNA. CDR3 length: 11 residues. Germline values: CDR1 KGHSH, CDR2 LQKENI. CDR3 sequence reads: CASSRGETQYF. Complete variable domain (other parts from reference TRBV18 and TRBJ2-5): NAGVMQNPRHLVRRRGQEARLRCSPMKGHSHVYWYRQLPEEGLKFMVYLQKENIIDESGMPKERFSAEFPKEGPSILRIQQVVRGDSAAYFCASSRGETQYFGPGTRLLVL.

Considering frequency, this clonotype is medium-sized. J is TRBJ2-1 and V is TRBV15. The CDR3 has 13 amino acids. CDR1 and CDR2 from the germline V gene are LNHNV and YYDKDF (reference sequence). The CDR3 sequence: CATSGSFFNEQFF.

According to its frequency, this clonotype is medium-sized. This chain joins TRBV11-1 and TRBJ2-7; without DNA, the TCRdb call of TRBD1 cannot be checked. The CDR3 extends over 14 amino acids. Germline CDR1 reads SGHAT; CDR2 reads FQDESV (reference sequence). The chain's CDR3 is CASSPGGSVYEQYF.

The rearrangement joins TRBV7-9 to TRBJ2-5; TCRdb gives TRBD1 as the D gene, but with no DNA this cannot be confirmed. CDR3 length: 18 amino acids. CDR1 and CDR2 (germline): SEHNR, FQNEAQ (reference sequence). Here the CDR3 reads CASSRKPGVRSGQETQYF. The whole variable domain, remainder taken from reference TRBV7-9 and TRBJ2-5, is DTGVSQNPRHKITKRGQNVTFRCDPISEHNRLYWYRQTLGQGPEFLTYFQNEAQLEKSRLLSDRFSAERPKGSFSTLEIQRTEQGDSAMYLCASSRKPGVRSGQETQYFGPGTRLLVL.

Considering frequency, this clonotype is medium-sized. This chain uses TRBV29-1 with TRBJ2-7; the D call of TRBD2 rests on TCRdb alone, since no DNA is present to check it. From germline, CDR1 is SQVTM and CDR2 ANQGSEA. This CDR3 is 15 amino acids long. This chain's CDR3 is CSVMTAEEGAYEQYF.

This clonotype shows up as medium-sized by frequency. The chain is built from TRBV19 and TRBJ2-2; TCRdb's assignment of TRBD2 cannot be checked, as there is no DNA. Germline CDR1 and CDR2: LNHDA and SQIVND (reference sequence). The CDR3 contains 18 residues. The CDR3 is CASSIRAHWIPNTGELFF.

The CDR3 loop is CASSPLDSPNYGYTF. The V call is TRBV18, the J call TRBJ1-2; TCRdb proposes TRBD1, but this gene call is untestable without DNA. This CDR3 spans 15 amino acids. Germline loops: CDR1 KGHSH, CDR2 LQKENI.

The V call is TRBV11-2, the J call TRBJ1-6; TCRdb proposes TRBD1, but this gene call is untestable without DNA. The CDR3 covers 15 residues. Germline V lookup: CDR1 SGHAT, CDR2 FQNNGV. The CDR3: CASSSETGGSSPLHF.

The genes are TRBV30 and TRBJ2-7. Germline CDR1 reads GTSNPN; CDR2 reads SVGIG (reference sequence). This CDR3 has 13 residues. The CDR3 sequence: CAWSFAQDYEQYF.

The chain couples TRBV29-1 to TRBJ1-1; there is no DNA to check the TCRdb D call of TRBD1. From germline, CDR1 is SQVTM and CDR2 ANQGSEA. The CDR3 totals 13 residues. CDR3 amino acids: CSVWGQGGTEAFF.

The chain carries TRBV24-1 and TRBJ2-3; TCRdb outputs TRBD2, but without DNA this stays unchecked. Germline CDR1 reads KGHDR; CDR2 reads SFDVKD. This CDR3 comprises 18 residues. CDR3 in amino acids: CATSDSTEGAGEADTQYF.

The chain has TRBV5-6 and TRBJ1-1. From germline, CDR1 is SGHDT and CDR2 YYEEEE. The CDR3 is made up of 16 amino acids. Here the CDR3 reads CASSGSEIRRNTEAFF.

The chain has TRBV5-1 and TRBJ2-7; TCRdb names TRBD1, which stays unverified in the absence of DNA. The CDR3 is made up of 15 amino acids. Germline-derived CDR1 and CDR2 are SGHRS and YFSETQ. CDR3 protein: CASSIQGGSSYEQYF.

This clonotype counts as medium-sized by frequency. CDR3: CASRSGPTRSYNSPLHF. V gene TRBV27 combines with J gene TRBJ1-6. The CDR3 contains 17 residues. Germline V gene data show CDR1 as MNHEY and CDR2 as SMNVEV (reference sequence).

V and J are TRBV7-9 and TRBJ2-7; TCRdb returns TRBD1, unconfirmable since there is no DNA. CDR3 length equals 15 residues. Germline V lookup: CDR1 SEHNR, CDR2 FQNEAQ (reference sequence). The CDR3 sequence: CASSPISTGFNEQYF.

The chain combines TRBV6-4 with TRBJ2-1; as DNA is missing, the TRBD2 call by TCRdb cannot be tested. This CDR3 has 15 residues. Germline CDR1 reads MRHNA; CDR2 reads SNTAGT. This chain's CDR3 is CASSDSAGGHNEQFF.

The CDR3 region is CASSLLGLAGVNIQYF. The chain couples TRBV5-6 to TRBJ2-4; the D call of TRBD2 rests on TCRdb alone, since no DNA is present to check it. The germline V gene encodes CDR1 SGHDT and CDR2 YYEEEE. The CDR3 sequence is 16 residues long. Combining the CDR3 with reference TRBV5-6 and TRBJ2-4 gives the whole variable domain DAGVTQSPTHLIKTRGQQVTLRCSPKSGHDTVSWYQQALGQGPQFIFQYYEEEERQRGNFPDRFSGHQFPNYSSELNVNALLLGDSALYLCASSLLGLAGVNIQYFGAGTRLSVL.

V is TRBV7-2 and J is TRBJ1-2; TCRdb returns TRBD1, unconfirmable since there is no DNA. The CDR3 spans 13 residues. CDR1 is SGHTA and CDR2 is FQGNSA in the germline V gene. CDR3: CASLPGTGYGYTF.